This T cell receptor beta chain appears in the sequencing data of a study of patients and donors after allogeneic stem cell transplantation. V lost 2 bases, J lost 7 bases, and 10 bases stayed unmatched. This CDR3 comprises 16 residues. Germline lookup yields CDR1 SEHNR and CDR2 FQNEAQ (reference sequence). This clonotype has only a few counts. TCRdb ran MiXCR on the RT-PCR reads and lists one entry per CDR3 protein. The sample yields about 110,000 distinct CDR3 sequences, around 35% seen once. Sequenced input: blood, either unsorted or a sorted T cell fraction (not recorded which). The chain joins TRBV7-9 to TRBJ1-4; 7 bases fit TRBD1. The receptor comes from a human donor who was either an allogeneic HSCT recipient or a stem cell or donor lymphocyte infusion donor (not recorded which). It is not recorded whose cells these are; they may come from a transplant donor. CDR3 nucleotides: TGTGCCAGCAGCTTATCCGAGAGCAGGGGGAGTGAAAAACTGTTTTTT. Its translation: CASSLSESRGSEKLFF.